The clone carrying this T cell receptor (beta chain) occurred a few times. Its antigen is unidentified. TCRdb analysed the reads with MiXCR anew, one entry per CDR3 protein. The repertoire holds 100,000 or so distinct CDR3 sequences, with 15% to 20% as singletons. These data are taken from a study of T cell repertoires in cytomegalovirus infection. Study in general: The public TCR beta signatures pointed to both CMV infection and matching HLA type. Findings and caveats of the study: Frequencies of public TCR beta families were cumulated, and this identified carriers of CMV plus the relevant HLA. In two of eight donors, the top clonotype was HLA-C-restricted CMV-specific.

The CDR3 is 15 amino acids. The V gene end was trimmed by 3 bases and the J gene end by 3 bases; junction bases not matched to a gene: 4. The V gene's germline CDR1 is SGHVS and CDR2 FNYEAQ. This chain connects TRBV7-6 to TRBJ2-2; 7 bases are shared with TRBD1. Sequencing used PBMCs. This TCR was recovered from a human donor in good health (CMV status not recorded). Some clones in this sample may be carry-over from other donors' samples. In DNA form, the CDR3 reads TGTGCCAGCAGCTTTGAGACAGGGTACACCGGGGAGCTGTTTTTT. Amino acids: CASSFETGYTGELFF.